The clone carrying this T cell receptor beta chain showed up just once. The data derive from a study of T cells after somatic rescue of genetic block. Trimming removed 0 bases at V and 7 bases at J, with 7 bases between. This CDR3 has 12 amino acids. The V gene's germline CDR1 is ENHRY and CDR2 SYGVKD. Assay used: immunoSEQ multiplex PCR; TCRdb lists only in-frame clones, some missing. This sample carries 110,000 or so clones, 90% to 95% of them seen once, and the ten largest clones take about 1.5%. The specimen was peripheral blood mononuclear cells (PBMCs). The genes are TRBV10-3 and TRBJ2-7; possible D gene TRBD2, 5 bases. This clonotype was obtained from a woman in her late teens or twenties. The CDR3 nucleotides are TGTGCCATCAGTGAGTCCTCGGGGGAGCAGTACTTC. It specifies CAISESSGEQYF.